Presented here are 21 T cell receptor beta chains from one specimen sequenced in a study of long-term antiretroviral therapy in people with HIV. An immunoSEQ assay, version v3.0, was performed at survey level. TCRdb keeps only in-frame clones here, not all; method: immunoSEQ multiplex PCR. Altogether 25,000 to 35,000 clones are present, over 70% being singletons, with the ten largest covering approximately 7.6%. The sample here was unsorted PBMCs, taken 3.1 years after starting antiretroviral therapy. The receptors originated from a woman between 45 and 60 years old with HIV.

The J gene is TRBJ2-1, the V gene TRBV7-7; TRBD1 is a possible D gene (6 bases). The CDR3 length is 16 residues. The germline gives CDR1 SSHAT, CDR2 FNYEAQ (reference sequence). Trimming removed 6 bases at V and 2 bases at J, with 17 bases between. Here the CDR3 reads CASSPTGTNTYNEQFF. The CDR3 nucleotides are TGTGCCAGCAGTCCCACCGGGACAAACACCTACAATGAGCAGTTCTTC.

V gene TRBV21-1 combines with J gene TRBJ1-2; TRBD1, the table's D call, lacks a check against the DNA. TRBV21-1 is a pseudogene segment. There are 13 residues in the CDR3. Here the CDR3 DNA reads TGTGCCAGCAGCTCCGGGACAGAGGATGGCTACACCTTC. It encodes CASSSGTEDGYTF.

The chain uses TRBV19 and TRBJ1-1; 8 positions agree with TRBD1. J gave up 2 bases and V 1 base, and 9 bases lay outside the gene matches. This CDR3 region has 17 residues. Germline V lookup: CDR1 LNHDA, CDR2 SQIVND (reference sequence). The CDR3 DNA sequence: TGTGCCAGTAGTATAGCTGGTCCAGGGGGCGGTAACACTGAAGCTTTCTTT. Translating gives CASSIAGPGGGNTEAFF.

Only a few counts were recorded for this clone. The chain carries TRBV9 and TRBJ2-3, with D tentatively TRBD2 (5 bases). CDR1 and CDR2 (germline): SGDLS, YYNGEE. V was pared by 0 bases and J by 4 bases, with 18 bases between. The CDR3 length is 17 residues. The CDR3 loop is CASSVGARGSDADTQYF. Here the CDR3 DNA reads TGTGCCAGCAGCGTAGGTGCTCGAGGGAGTGACGCAGATACGCAGTATTTT.

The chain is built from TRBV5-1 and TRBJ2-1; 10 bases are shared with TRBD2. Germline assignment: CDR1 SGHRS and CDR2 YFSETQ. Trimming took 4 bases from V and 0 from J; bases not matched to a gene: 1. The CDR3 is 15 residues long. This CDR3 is CASSRTSGSYNEQFF. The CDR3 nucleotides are TGCGCCAGCAGCCGGACTAGCGGCTCCTACAATGAGCAGTTCTTC.

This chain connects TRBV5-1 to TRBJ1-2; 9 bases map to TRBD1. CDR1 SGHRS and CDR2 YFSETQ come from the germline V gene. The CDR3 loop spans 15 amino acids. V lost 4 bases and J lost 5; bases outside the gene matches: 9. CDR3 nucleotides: TGCGCCAGCAGCCAGGGACAGGGCTCTCCATATGGCTACACCTTC. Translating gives CASSQGQGSPYGYTF.

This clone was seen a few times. The CDR3 sequence is CASSLAGKNIQYF. The CDR3 DNA follows: TGCGCCAGCAGCTTGGCGGGGAAAAACATTCAGTACTTC. This chain links TRBV5-1 with TRBJ2-4, with D perhaps TRBD2 (5 bases). The V end lost 0 bases, the J end lost 4 bases, and 5 bases lay between the germline ends. This CDR3 is built from 13 residues. The germline gives CDR1 SGHRS, CDR2 YFSETQ. Combining the CDR3 with reference TRBV5-1 and TRBJ2-4 gives the whole variable domain KAGVTQTPRYLIKTRGQQVTLSCSPISGHRSVSWYQQTPGQGLQFLFEYFSETQRNKGNFPGRFSGRQFSNSRSEMNVSTLELGDSALYLCASSLAGKNIQYFGAGTRLSVL.

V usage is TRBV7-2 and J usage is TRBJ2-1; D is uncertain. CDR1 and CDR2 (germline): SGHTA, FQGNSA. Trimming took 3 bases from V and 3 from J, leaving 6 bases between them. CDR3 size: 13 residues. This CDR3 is CASSFSFYNEQFF. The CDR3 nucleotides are TGTGCCAGCAGCTTTAGCTTCTACAATGAGCAGTTCTTC.

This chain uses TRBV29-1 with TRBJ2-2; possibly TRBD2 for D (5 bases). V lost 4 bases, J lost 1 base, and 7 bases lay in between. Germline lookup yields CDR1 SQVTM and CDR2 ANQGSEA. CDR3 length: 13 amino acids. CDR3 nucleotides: TGCAGCGTTGGTCGGGGGAACACCGGGGAGCTGTTTTTT. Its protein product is CSVGRGNTGELFF.

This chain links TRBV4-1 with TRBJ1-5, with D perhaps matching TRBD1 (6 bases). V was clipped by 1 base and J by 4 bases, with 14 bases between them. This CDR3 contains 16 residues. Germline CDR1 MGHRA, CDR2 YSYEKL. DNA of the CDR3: TGCGCCAGCAGCCAAGGGCGGGACATGTCAAATCAGCCCCAGCATTTT. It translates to CASSQGRDMSNQPQHF.

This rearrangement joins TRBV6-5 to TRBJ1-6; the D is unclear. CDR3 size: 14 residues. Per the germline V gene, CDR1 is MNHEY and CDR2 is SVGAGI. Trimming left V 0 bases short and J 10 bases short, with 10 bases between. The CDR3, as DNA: TGTGCCAGCAGTTACTCTTCAGCAGTCTCACCCCTCCACTTT. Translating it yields CASSYSSAVSPLHF.

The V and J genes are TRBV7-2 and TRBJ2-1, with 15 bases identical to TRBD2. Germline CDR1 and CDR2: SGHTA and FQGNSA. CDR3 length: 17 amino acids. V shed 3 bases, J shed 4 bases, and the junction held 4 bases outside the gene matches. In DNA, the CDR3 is TGTGCCAGCAGCTTCCTGGGACTAGCGGGGGGTTACAATGAGCAGTTCTTC. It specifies CASSFLGLAGGYNEQFF.

The DNA of the CDR3 is TGCGCCAGCAGCCGAGGAGCGCTAGCGGGGGGCCCCACCGGGGAGCTGTTTTTT. Its protein is CASSRGALAGGPTGELFF. The V gene is TRBV4-1, the J gene TRBJ2-2; 11 nucleotides align to TRBD2. Germline V lookup: CDR1 MGHRA, CDR2 YSYEKL. CDR3 size: 18 residues. The V segment lost 4 bases and the J segment 4 bases; nucleotides outside the gene matches: 11.

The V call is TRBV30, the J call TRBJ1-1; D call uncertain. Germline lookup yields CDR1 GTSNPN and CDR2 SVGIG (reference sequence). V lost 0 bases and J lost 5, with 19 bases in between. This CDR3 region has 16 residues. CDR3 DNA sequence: TGTGCCTGGAGTGTCGCGGCTTGGGGAGCGGAGACTGAAGCTTTCTTT. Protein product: CAWSVAAWGAETEAFF.

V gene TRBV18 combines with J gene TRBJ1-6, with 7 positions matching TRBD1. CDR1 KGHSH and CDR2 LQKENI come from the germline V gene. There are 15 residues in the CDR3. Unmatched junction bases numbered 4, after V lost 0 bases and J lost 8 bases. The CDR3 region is CASSPPGTADSPLHF. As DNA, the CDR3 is TGTGCCAGCTCACCACCGGGGACAGCCGATTCACCCCTCCACTTT.

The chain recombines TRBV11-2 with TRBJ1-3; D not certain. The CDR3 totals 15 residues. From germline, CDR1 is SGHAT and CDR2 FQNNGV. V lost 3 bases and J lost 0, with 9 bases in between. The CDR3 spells CASSFTDSSGNTIYF. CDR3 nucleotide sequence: TGTGCCAGCAGCTTTACGGATAGCTCTGGAAACACCATATATTTT.

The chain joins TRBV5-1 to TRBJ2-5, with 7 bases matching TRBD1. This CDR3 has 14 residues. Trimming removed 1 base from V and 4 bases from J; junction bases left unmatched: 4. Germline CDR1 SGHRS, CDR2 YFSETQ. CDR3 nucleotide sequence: TGCGCCAGCAGCTTGCAGGGGGTGGGAGAGACCCAGTACTTC. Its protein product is CASSLQGVGETQYF. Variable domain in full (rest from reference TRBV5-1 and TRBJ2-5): KAGVTQTPRYLIKTRGQQVTLSCSPISGHRSVSWYQQTPGQGLQFLFEYFSETQRNKGNFPGRFSGRQFSNSRSEMNVSTLELGDSALYLCASSLQGVGETQYFGPGTRLLVL.

DNA of the CDR3: TGTGCCTGGAGTGTACCGGGGGCAGGCACTGAAGCTTTCTTT. Protein: CAWSVPGAGTEAFF. The chain is built from TRBV30 and TRBJ1-1; the D gene is possibly TRBD1 (6 bases). The CDR3 covers 14 residues. V lost 0 bases and J lost 4, with 12 bases in between. Germline CDR1 GTSNPN, CDR2 SVGIG (reference sequence).

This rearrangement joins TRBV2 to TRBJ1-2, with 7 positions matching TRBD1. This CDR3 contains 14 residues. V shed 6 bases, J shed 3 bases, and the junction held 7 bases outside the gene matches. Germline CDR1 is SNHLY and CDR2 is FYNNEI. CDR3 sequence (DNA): TGTGCCAGCAGGACGACAGGGTACGACTATGGCTACACCTTC. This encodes CASRTTGYDYGYTF.

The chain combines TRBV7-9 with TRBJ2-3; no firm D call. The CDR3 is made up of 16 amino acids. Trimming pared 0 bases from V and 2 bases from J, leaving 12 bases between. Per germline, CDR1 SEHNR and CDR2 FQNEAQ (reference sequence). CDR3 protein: CASSLAYNRPTDTQYF. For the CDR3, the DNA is TGTGCCAGCAGCTTAGCGTATAACAGACCCACAGATACGCAGTATTTT.

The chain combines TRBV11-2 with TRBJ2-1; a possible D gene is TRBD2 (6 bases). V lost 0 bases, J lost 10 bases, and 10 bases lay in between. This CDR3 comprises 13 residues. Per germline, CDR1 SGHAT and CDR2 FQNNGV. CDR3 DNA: TGTGCCAGCAGCTTAGATTCAGGAGGGGAGCAGTTCTTC. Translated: CASSLDSGGEQFF.